One sample yielded the 29 T cell receptor beta chains listed below, sequenced in a study of T cell responses to AZD1222 COVID-19 vaccine. Here immunoSEQ multiplex PCR was the method, and the copy in TCRdb shows in-frame clones only, minus some. Here the sample spans about 150,000 clones, about 93% being singletons. Source: peripheral blood, taken on day 0 of AZD1222 vaccination. The receptors originated from an adult in good health.

The rearrangement joins TRBV4-1 to TRBJ2-3; D might be TRBD1 or TRBD2, each matching 5 bases. Germline CDR1 MGHRA, CDR2 YSYEKL. V dropped 11 bases and J dropped 3 bases, with 12 bases sitting between them. This CDR3 has 12 residues. The CDR3 protein is CASRGRTDTQYF. The CDR3, as DNA: TGCGCCTCCCGGGGCCGGACAGATACGCAGTATTTT.

In its sample, this clone was seen a few times. The genes are TRBV2 and TRBJ1-4; possible D gene TRBD1, 6 bases. V was shortened by 2 bases and J by 1 base, with 8 bases between the two germline ends. The CDR3 is 15 residues long. Germline V gene lookup returns CDR1 SNHLY and CDR2 FYNNEI. This CDR3 reads CASSETRGTNEKLFF. CDR3 sequence (DNA): TGTGCCAGCAGTGAAACCAGGGGAACTAATGAAAAACTGTTTTTT.

The table lists this clone with a count of one. The J gene is TRBJ2-5, the V gene TRBV14; D not resolved. V dropped 1 base and J dropped 5 bases, with 8 bases sitting between them. Per the germline V gene, CDR1 is SGHDN and CDR2 is FVKESK. CDR3 length: 13 residues. CDR3 protein: CASSQVAGETQYF. For the CDR3, the DNA is TGTGCCAGCAGCCAAGTGGCCGGGGAGACCCAGTACTTC.

For the CDR3, the DNA is TGTGCCAGCAGCTTAGGTGGACTAGCGGGAGTCGGCAATGAGCAGTTCTTC. Protein product: CASSLGGLAGVGNEQFF. The genes are TRBV7-8 and TRBJ2-1, with 13 positions matching TRBD2. Germline assignment: CDR1 SGHVS and CDR2 FQNEAQ. Trimming cost V 1 base and J 6 bases; bases outside gene matches: 6. The CDR3 is 17 residues long.

The CDR3: CAWRGQANTGELFF. In nucleotides, the CDR3 is TGTGCCTGGCGTGGGCAGGCGAACACCGGGGAGCTGTTTTTT. V gene TRBV30 combines with J gene TRBJ2-2; D uncertain. Germline-derived CDR1 and CDR2 are GTSNPN and SVGIG (reference sequence). The CDR3 loop spans 14 amino acids. Deletions cut 5 bases from V and 0 bases from J, with 10 bases between.

The V call is TRBV6-5, the J call TRBJ2-2; 10 nucleotides agree with TRBD2. Germline CDR1 MNHEY, CDR2 SVGAGI. The CDR3 spans 15 residues. The V gene end was trimmed by 6 bases and the J gene end by 4 bases; junction bases not matched to a gene: 5. CDR3 sequence (DNA): TGTGCCAGCAGAGAGCGGGAGGGGGGCACCGGGGAGCTGTTTTTT. Translating it yields CASREREGGTGELFF.

The rearrangement uses TRBV19 and TRBJ2-1, with D perhaps TRBD1 or TRBD2 (5 bases each). Germline V gene data show CDR1 as LNHDA and CDR2 as SQIVND (reference sequence). The CDR3 sequence is 14 residues long. V lost 5 bases and J 5 bases, leaving 13 bases between the germline ends. CDR3 sequence (DNA): TGTGCCAGTAGTGGGGGAAGGGACCACAATGAGCAGTTCTTC. Its protein product is CASSGGRDHNEQFF.

The CDR3 protein is CASPDRGNEKLFF. Here the CDR3 DNA reads TGTGCCTCCCCGGACAGGGGAAATGAAAAACTGTTTTTT. The chain carries TRBV30 and TRBJ1-4, with TRBD1 identical over 9 bases. The CDR3 consists of 13 residues. The germline V gene has CDR1 GTSNPN and CDR2 SVGIG (reference sequence). With V trimmed by 7 bases and J by 5 bases, 5 bases remained unmatched.

The CDR3: CASSPPGQGRDEQYF. CDR3 DNA sequence: TGTGCCAGCTCACCGCCGGGACAAGGACGTGACGAGCAGTACTTC. This chain links TRBV18 with TRBJ2-7, with a tentative D call TRBD1 (6 bases). The length of the CDR3 is 15 residues. Germline assignment: CDR1 KGHSH and CDR2 LQKENI. V lost 3 bases and J lost 5, with 17 bases in between.

The chain is built from TRBV28 and TRBJ2-3; D is undetermined. This CDR3 has 12 residues. V was trimmed by 5 bases and J by 0 bases, leaving 3 bases between them. The germline CDR1 and CDR2 sequences are MDHEN and SYDVKM. The CDR3 DNA is TGTGCCAGCAGTGGGAGCACAGATACGCAGTATTTT. This encodes CASSGSTDTQYF.

The chain joins TRBV27 to TRBJ1-4; TRBD1 might be the D (6 bases). V was pared by 1 base and J by 3 bases, with 9 bases between. The V gene's germline CDR1 is MNHEY and CDR2 SMNVEV (reference sequence). This CDR3 spans 15 amino acids. This CDR3 is CASSLLGAPNEKLFF. For the CDR3, the DNA is TGTGCCAGCAGTTTATTGGGGGCGCCTAATGAAAAACTGTTTTTT.

The chain has TRBV10-3 and TRBJ1-2; TRBD1 might be the D (5 bases). V gave up 7 bases and J gave up 2 bases, with 14 bases separating them. Germline assignment: CDR1 ENHRY and CDR2 SYGVKD. The CDR3 totals 14 residues. DNA for the CDR3: TGTGCCATCACCCCCCGAGGGGCGAACTATGGCTACACCTTC. Protein sequence: CAITPRGANYGYTF.

This chain joins TRBV7-9 and TRBJ2-3; 8 bases agree with TRBD1. Looked up from germline, CDR1 is SEHNR and CDR2 is FQNEAQ (reference sequence). V was clipped by 5 bases and J by 1 base; unmatched bases: 8. This CDR3 spans 16 amino acids. In DNA, the CDR3 is TGTGCCAGCAGCCCTGTTATGGGACAGGGCACAGATACGCAGTATTTT. Translation: CASSPVMGQGTDTQYF.

As to this clone: One end of the junction varies from germline; a read error may be responsible. The sample carries other DNA sequences with the same CDR3. V is TRBV5-1 and J is TRBJ1-2, with D unresolved. The CDR3 covers 14 residues. Germline V gene data show CDR1 as SGHRS and CDR2 as YFSETQ. The DNA for the CDR3 is TGCGCCAGCAGTTTGGACGGAGCTAACTATGGCTACACCTTC. It is translated as CASSLDGANYGYTF.

V gene TRBV4-2 combines with J gene TRBJ2-2; the D is unclear. Per germline, CDR1 LGHNA and CDR2 YNFKEQ. Trimming pared 0 bases from V and 4 bases from J, leaving 6 bases between. This CDR3 comprises 14 residues. In DNA form, the CDR3 reads TGTGCCAGCAGCCAAGAGGGATTCACCGGGGAGCTGTTTTTT. Encoded protein: CASSQEGFTGELFF.

The chain is built from TRBV3-1 (or the pseudogene TRBV3-2) and TRBJ2-1; D gene unclear. This CDR3 contains 15 residues. The germline CDR1 and CDR2 sequences are LGHDT and YNNKEL (reference sequence). V was clipped by 0 bases and J by 7 bases, with 13 bases between them. This CDR3 is CASSQDRAARNEQFF. The CDR3 coding sequence is TGTGCCAGCAGCCAAGACCGGGCGGCACGAAATGAGCAGTTCTTC.

V usage is TRBV7-9 and J usage is TRBJ2-3; TRBD2 is a possible D gene (6 bases). Germline CDR1 reads SEHNR; CDR2 reads FQNEAQ (reference sequence). The CDR3 loop spans 15 amino acids. V was clipped by 0 bases and J by 1 base, with 8 bases between them. DNA for the CDR3: TGTGCCAGCAGCTTAGCCCGACTAGGCACAGATACGCAGTATTTT. It specifies CASSLARLGTDTQYF.

This chain connects TRBV5-1 to TRBJ2-7; tentative D call: TRBD1 (6 bases). The CDR3 runs 12 residues. Germline CDR1 SGHRS, CDR2 YFSETQ. V lost 4 bases and J lost 6, with 11 bases in between. In nucleotides, the CDR3 is TGCGCCAGCAGCGCGACAGGAGCCGAGCAGTACTTC. Protein sequence: CASSATGAEQYF.

The J gene is TRBJ2-1, the V gene TRBV3-1 (or the pseudogene TRBV3-2); no reliable D call. CDR1 LGHDT and CDR2 YNNKEL come from the germline V gene (reference sequence). The V end was cut by 2 bases, the J end by 16 bases, with 18 bases between. The CDR3 consists of 13 residues. Written as DNA, the CDR3 is TGTGCCAGCAGCCAACGCCCAGACGGTCCGGTATTCTTC. Translated: CASSQRPDGPVFF.

The J gene is TRBJ2-7, the V gene TRBV9, with TRBD2 as a possible D gene (6 bases). V was trimmed by 0 bases and J by 4 bases, leaving 11 bases between them. CDR3 length equals 14 residues. Germline V gene sequence: CDR1 SGDLS, CDR2 YYNGEE. DNA for the CDR3: TGTGCCAGCAGCGTAGGCGGGGATCGGTACGAGCAGTACTTC. Its translation is CASSVGGDRYEQYF.

The sample holds one count of this clone. The rearrangement joins TRBV28 to TRBJ2-1; no clear D gene. The CDR3 has 14 amino acids. Per the germline V gene, CDR1 is MDHEN and CDR2 is SYDVKM. V was trimmed by 2 bases and J by 2 bases, leaving 7 bases between them. In nucleotides, the CDR3 is TGTGCCAGCAGTTTAGCGTCGACCTACAATGAGCAGTTCTTC. It translates to CASSLASTYNEQFF. The complete variable domain, with remaining parts taken from reference TRBV28 and TRBJ2-1, reads DVKVTQSSRYLVKRTGEKVFLECVQDMDHENMFWYRQDPGLGLRLIYFSYDVKMKEKGDIPEGYSVSREKKERFSLILESASTNQTSMYLCASSLASTYNEQFFGPGTRLTVL.

The chain employs TRBV12-3 or TRBV12-4 and TRBJ1-3; D unclear. The CDR3 runs to 11 residues. Trimming stripped 1 base from V and 8 bases from J, with 3 bases between. The CDR3 is CASSLGDTIYF. CDR3 sequence (DNA): TGTGCCAGCAGTTTAGGGGACACCATATATTTT.

The genes are TRBV15 and TRBJ1-6, with 7 bases fitting TRBD1. The V and J ends lost 1 base and 8 bases, in that order; junction bases with no gene match: 5. CDR3 length equals 15 residues. Germline values: CDR1 LNHNV, CDR2 YYDKDF (reference sequence). The CDR3 spells CATSRAQGVHSPLHF. The DNA of the CDR3 is TGTGCCACCAGCAGAGCGCAGGGGGTCCATTCACCCCTCCACTTT. The full variable domain, completed using reference TRBV15 and TRBJ1-6, is DAMVIQNPRYQVTQFGKPVTLSCSQTLNHNVMYWYQQKSSQAPKLLFHYYDKDFNNEADTPDNFQSRRPNTSFCFLDIRSPGLGDTAMYLCATSRAQGVHSPLHFGNGTRLTVT.

This clone was seen more than once but under ten times. The V call is TRBV5-6, the J call TRBJ2-3; no clear D. V dropped 4 bases and J dropped 0 bases, with 12 bases sitting between them. CDR3 size: 15 residues. Germline V lookup: CDR1 SGHDT, CDR2 YYEEEE. CDR3 nucleotide sequence: TGTGCCAGCAGCCCCAGGTGGCGGAGCACAGATACGCAGTATTTT. Protein sequence: CASSPRWRSTDTQYF.

The chain couples TRBV19 to TRBJ1-6, with D tentatively TRBD1 (5 bases). The CDR3 is made up of 14 amino acids. Germline CDR1 and CDR2: LNHDA and SQIVND (reference sequence). The germline V and J ends were trimmed by 7 bases and 3 bases, with 10 bases remaining between them. The CDR3 region is CASMEGDYNSPLHF. The CDR3 region has the DNA TGTGCCAGTATGGAAGGGGACTATAATTCACCCCTCCACTTT.

J is TRBJ1-2 and V is TRBV2; the D is unclear. The CDR3 contains 14 residues. V was cut by 4 bases and J by 2 bases, with 11 bases left in between. From germline, CDR1 is SNHLY and CDR2 FYNNEI. The CDR3 is CASSVWTANYGYTF. CDR3 nucleotide sequence: TGTGCCAGCAGTGTGTGGACGGCCAACTATGGCTACACCTTC.

Remarks on this clone: The DNA is omitted, as the CDR3 cannot be located on it reliably, and the CDR3 follows TCRdb's listing. The rearrangement links TRBV1 to TRBJ2-7; no check of the table's D call, TRBD1, against the DNA was made. TRBV1 is flagged as a pseudogene. The CDR3 is made up of 15 amino acids, end residues included. The CDR3 loop reads CTSSQVGTGTYEQYF.

CDR3 coding DNA: TGTGCCAGCAGCTTAGAAGGAGCAAACCGCTACAATGAGCAGTTCTTC. Its translation is CASSLEGANRYNEQFF. The chain is built from TRBV11-3 and TRBJ2-1, with no clear D. Between the trimmed V and J ends, which lost 0 bases and 3 bases, there was a span of 12 bases. The CDR3 covers 16 residues. Germline V gives CDR1 SGHNT, CDR2 YENEEA.

In this sample, this clone turned up once. J is TRBJ1-2 and V is TRBV27, with D possibly being TRBD1 (6 bases). This CDR3 contains 15 residues. Germline V gene data show CDR1 as MNHEY and CDR2 as SMNVEV (reference sequence). The V end lost 4 bases, the J end lost 0 bases, and 12 bases lay between the germline ends. As DNA, the CDR3 is TGTGCCAGCAGTTCAATGGACAGAGCTAACTATGGCTACACCTTC. Protein product: CASSSMDRANYGYTF.